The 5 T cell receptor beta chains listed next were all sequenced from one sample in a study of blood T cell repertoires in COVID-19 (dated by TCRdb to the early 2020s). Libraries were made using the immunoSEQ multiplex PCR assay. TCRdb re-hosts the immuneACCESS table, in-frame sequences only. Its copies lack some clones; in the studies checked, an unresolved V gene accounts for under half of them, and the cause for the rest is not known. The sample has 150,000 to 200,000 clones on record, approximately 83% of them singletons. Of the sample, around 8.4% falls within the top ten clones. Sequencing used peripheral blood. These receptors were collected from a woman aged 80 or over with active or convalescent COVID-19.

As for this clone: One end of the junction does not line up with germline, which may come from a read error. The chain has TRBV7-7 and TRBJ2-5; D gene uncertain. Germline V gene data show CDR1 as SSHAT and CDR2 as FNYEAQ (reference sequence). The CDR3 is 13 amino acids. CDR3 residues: CASSLDPRETQYF. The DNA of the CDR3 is TGTGCTAGCAGCTTAGATCCGCGGGAGACCCAGTACTTC.

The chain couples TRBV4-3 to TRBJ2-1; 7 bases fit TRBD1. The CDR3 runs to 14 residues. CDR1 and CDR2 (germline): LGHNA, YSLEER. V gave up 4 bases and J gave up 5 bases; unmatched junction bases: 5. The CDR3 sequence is CASSRQGSDNEQFF. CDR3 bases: TGCGCCAGCAGCCGACAGGGATCGGACAATGAGCAGTTCTTC.

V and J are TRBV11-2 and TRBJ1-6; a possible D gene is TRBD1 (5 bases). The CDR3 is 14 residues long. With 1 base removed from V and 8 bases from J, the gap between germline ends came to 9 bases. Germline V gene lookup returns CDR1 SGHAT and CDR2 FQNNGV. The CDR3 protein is CASSLGQGYSPLHF. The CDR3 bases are TGTGCCAGCAGCTTAGGGCAGGGCTATTCACCCCTCCACTTT.

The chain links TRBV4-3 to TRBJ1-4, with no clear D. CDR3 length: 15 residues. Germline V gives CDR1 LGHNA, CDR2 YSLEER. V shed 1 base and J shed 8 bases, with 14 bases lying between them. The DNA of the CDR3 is TGCGCCAGCAGCCAAGGAGCGGGTTTAGGCGAAAAACTGTTTTTT. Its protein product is CASSQGAGLGEKLFF.

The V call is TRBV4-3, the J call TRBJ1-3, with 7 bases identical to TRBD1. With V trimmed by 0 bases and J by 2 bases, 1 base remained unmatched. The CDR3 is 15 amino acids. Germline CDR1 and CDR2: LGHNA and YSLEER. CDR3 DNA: TGCGCCAGCAGCCAAGATACAGGGGCTGGAAACACCATATATTTT. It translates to CASSQDTGAGNTIYF.